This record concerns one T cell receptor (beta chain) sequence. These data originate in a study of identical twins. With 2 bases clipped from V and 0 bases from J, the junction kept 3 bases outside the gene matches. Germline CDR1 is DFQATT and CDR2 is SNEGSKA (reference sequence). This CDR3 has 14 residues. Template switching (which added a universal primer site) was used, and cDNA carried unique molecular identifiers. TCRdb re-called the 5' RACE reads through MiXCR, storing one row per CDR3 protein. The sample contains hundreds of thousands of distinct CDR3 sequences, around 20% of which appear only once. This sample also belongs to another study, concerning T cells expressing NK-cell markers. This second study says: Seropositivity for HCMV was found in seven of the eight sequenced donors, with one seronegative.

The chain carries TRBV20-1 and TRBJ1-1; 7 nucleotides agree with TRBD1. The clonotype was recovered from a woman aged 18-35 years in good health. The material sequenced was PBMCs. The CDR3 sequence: CSARRQGMNTEAFF. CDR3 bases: TGCAGTGCTAGAAGACAGGGTATGAACACTGAAGCTTTCTTT.